This T cell receptor (beta chain) stems from a study of blood T cells in healthy people across ages. Findings and limits, study-wide: Observed TCR beta diversity per million T cells went down as age went up. This fall followed a roughly linear course with age. Because sorting was not performed, PBMCs prevented conclusive naive versus antigen-experienced comparison. Any changes in expanded clonotypes were possibly confounded, as donor CMV status remained unknown.

The use of a sample-barcoded 5' primer and a J-beta primer mix characterized a second PCR of 7 to 11 cycles. One entry per CDR3 protein, called by TCRdb with MiXCR from the 5' RACE reads. The repertoire consists of 380,000 or so distinct CDR3 sequences, with over 45% occurring once and the leading ten covering 45% to 55%. For this clonotype: Its antigen is undetermined.

Between the trimmed V and J ends, which lost 6 bases and 0 bases, there was a span of 14 bases. This CDR3 has 15 amino acids. In germline, CDR1 is SNHLY, CDR2 FYNNEI. The sequence derives from a man between 60 and 75 years old in good health. Sequencing was done on a sample of blood. The rearrangement joins TRBV2 to TRBJ1-2; no definite D call. As DNA, the CDR3 is TGTGCCAGCAGGAAAGCAGAAACCGCTAACTATGGCTACACCTTC. It encodes CASRKAETANYGYTF.